The sequence of this T cell receptor beta chain was determined in a study of cytomegalovirus exposure and HLA in healthy donors. The PCR contained 60 Vbeta and 13 Jbeta primers. Produced via immunoSEQ multiplex PCR; TCRdb's table is partial and in-frame only. The sample includes 120,000 or so clones, 75% to 90% of them seen just once. The study's findings and limits: CMV serostatus was the only recorded immune exposure for donors. It emerged from a later analysis that several of the most significant clusters appeared to be linked to common viral pathogens. There were reportedly fewer N-insertions in an Asian-associated ancestry cluster than the roughly 610-donor mean, in a later analysis.

The CDR3 contains 16 residues. CDR1 and CDR2 (germline): SGHNT, YYREEE (reference sequence). Unmatched junction bases numbered 5, after V lost 0 bases and J lost 3 bases. As to this clone: Its antigen is unidentified.

The source is a man in his forties in good health and CMV-seronegative. The specimen was PBMCs. The gene calls are TRBV5-4 and TRBJ1-4; 7 bases match TRBD1. The CDR3 DNA reads as TGTGCCAGCAGCTTGGGGCCGACAGGGCCTAATGAAAAACTGTTTTTT. This codes for CASSLGPTGPNEKLFF.